This TCR beta chain was obtained from a study of metastatic and nonmetastatic thyroid tumors. This clone was found a few times. Its cognate antigen is unknown. V lost 4 bases and J lost 10; bases outside the gene matches: 7. The germline gives CDR1 MNHEY, CDR2 SMNVEV (reference sequence). The CDR3 consists of 14 residues. Regarding the study as a whole: Across blood and tumor, TCR beta diversity in malignant thyroid tumors was reportedly significantly higher than in benign nodules.

None of the patients had undergone any treatment ahead of thyroid surgery. TCRdb recomputed clones from the PCR reads via MiXCR. The data contain about 30,000 clones, less than 40% of them seen just once; the ten biggest clones take up 22%. Sequenced input: tumor tissue. The TCR originated in a female donor with papillary thyroid cancer or a benign thyroid nodule (not recorded which). Some clones in this sample may be carry-over from other donors' samples. V gene TRBV27 combines with J gene TRBJ2-3; 11 bases are a match to TRBD2. The CDR3 sequence is CASSSLAGAPSQYF. CDR3 bases: TGTGCCAGCAGTTCACTAGCGGGAGCGCCCTCGCAGTATTTT.